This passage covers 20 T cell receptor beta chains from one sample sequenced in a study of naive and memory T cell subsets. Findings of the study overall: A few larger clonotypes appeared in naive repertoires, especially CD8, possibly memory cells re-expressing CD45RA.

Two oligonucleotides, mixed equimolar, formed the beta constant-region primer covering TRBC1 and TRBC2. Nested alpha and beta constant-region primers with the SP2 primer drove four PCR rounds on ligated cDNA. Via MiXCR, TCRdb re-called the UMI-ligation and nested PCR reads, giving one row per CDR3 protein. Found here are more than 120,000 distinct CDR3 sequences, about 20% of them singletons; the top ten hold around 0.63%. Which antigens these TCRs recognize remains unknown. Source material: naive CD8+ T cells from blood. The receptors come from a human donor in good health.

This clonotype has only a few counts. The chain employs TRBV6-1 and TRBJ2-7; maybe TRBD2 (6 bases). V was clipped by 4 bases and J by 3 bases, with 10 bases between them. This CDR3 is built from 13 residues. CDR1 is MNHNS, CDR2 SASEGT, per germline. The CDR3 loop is CASSARLDYEQYF. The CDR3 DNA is TGTGCCAGCAGTGCCAGACTAGACTACGAGCAGTACTTC.

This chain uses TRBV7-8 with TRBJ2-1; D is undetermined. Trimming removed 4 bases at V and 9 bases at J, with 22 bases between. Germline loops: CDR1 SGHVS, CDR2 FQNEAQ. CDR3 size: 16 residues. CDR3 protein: CASSSNRALESIEQFF. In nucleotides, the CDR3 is TGTGCCAGCAGCTCCAACCGGGCCCTTGAATCTATTGAGCAGTTCTTC.

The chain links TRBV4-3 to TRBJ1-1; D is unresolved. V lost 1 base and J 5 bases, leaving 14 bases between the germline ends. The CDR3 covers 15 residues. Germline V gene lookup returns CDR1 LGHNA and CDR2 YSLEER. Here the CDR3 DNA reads TGCGCCAGCAGCCAAGCCGGTAGTGGTTCGACTGAAGCTTTCTTT. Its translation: CASSQAGSGSTEAFF.

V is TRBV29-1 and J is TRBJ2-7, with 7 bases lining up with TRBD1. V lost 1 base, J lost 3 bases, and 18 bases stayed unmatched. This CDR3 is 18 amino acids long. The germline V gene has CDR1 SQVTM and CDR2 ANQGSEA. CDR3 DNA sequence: TGCAGCGTTGAAGGATTGGGACGACAGGGAGCCTTGGACTACGAGCAGTACTTC. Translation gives CSVEGLGRQGALDYEQYF.

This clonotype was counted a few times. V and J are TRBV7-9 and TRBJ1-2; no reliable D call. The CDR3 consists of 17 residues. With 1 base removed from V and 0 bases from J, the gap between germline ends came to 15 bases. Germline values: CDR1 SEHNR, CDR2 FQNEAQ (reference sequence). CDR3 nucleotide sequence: TGTGCCAGCAGCTTAGTGGGTACGGCCGGAGCTAACTATGGCTACACCTTC. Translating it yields CASSLVGTAGANYGYTF. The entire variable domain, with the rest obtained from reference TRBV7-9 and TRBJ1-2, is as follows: DTGVSQNPRHKITKRGQNVTFRCDPISEHNRLYWYRQTLGQGPEFLTYFQNEAQLEKSRLLSDRFSAERPKGSFSTLEIQRTEQGDSAMYLCASSLVGTAGANYGYTFGSGTRLTVV.

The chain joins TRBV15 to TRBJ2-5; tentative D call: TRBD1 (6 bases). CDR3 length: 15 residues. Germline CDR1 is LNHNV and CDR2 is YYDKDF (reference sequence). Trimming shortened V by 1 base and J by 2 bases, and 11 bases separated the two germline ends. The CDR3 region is CATSRVLGTQETQYF. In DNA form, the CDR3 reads TGTGCCACCAGCAGAGTTCTAGGGACACAAGAGACCCAGTACTTC.

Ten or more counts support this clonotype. For the CDR3, the DNA is TGTGCCAGCAGCCTGGGACAGGGATACAATGAGCAGTTCTTC. Translating it yields CASSLGQGYNEQFF. The genes are TRBV3-1 and TRBJ2-1, with 9 bases aligning to TRBD1. Germline assignment: CDR1 LGHDT and CDR2 YNNKEL (reference sequence). The CDR3 contains 14 residues. Unmatched junction bases numbered 2, after V lost 4 bases and J lost 4 bases.

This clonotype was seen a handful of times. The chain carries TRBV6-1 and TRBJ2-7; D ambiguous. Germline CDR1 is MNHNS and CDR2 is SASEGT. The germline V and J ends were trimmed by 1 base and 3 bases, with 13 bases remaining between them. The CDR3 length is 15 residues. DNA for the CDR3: TGTGCCAGCAGTGAAGTCGGGCCGGCGGTCTACGAGCAGTACTTC. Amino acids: CASSEVGPAVYEQYF.

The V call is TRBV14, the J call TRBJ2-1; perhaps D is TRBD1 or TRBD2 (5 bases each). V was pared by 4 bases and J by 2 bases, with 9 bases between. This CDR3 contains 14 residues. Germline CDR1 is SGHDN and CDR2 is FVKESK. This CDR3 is CASSRGITYNEQFF. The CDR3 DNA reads TGTGCCAGCAGCCGGGGGATAACCTACAATGAGCAGTTCTTC.

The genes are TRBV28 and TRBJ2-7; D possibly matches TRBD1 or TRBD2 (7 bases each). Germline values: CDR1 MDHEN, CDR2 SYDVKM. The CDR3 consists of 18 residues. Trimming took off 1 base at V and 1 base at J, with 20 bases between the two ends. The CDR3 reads CASSLSTGRGLKSYEQYF. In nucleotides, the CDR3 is TGTGCCAGCAGTTTATCGACAGGGAGGGGACTCAAATCCTACGAGCAGTACTTC.

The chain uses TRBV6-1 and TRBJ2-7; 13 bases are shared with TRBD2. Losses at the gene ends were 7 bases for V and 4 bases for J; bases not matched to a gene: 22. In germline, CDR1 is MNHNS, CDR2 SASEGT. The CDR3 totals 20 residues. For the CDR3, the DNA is TGTGCCAGCAAAACCATACCGGGACTAGCGGGAAAGATGCTCGGGTACGAGCAGTACTTC. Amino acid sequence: CASKTIPGLAGKMLGYEQYF.

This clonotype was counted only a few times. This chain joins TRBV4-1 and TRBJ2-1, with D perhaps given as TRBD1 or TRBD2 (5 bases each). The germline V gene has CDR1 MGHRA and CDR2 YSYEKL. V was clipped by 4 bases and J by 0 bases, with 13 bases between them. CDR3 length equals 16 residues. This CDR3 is CASSPRDGSSYNEQFF. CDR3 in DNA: TGCGCCAGCAGCCCCAGGGACGGAAGCTCCTACAATGAGCAGTTCTTC.

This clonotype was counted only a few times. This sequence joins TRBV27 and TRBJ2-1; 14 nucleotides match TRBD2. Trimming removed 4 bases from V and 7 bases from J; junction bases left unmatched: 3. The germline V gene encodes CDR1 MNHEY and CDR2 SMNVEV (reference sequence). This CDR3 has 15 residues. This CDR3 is CASSWGLAGVNEQFF. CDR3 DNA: TGTGCCAGCAGTTGGGGACTAGCGGGAGTGAATGAGCAGTTCTTC.

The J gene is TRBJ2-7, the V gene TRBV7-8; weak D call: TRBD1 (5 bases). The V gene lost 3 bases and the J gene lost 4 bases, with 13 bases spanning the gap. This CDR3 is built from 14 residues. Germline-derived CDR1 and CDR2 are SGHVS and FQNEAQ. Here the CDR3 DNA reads TGTGCCAGCAGCTTCAGGGTTATAGGTTACGAGCAGTACTTC. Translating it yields CASSFRVIGYEQYF.

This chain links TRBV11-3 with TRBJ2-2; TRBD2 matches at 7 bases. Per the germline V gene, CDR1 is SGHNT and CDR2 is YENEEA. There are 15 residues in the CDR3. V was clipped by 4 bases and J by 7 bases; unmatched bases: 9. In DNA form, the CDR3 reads TGTGCCAGCAGCTCGCCGCGGGAGTTTGGCGGGGAGCTGTTTTTT. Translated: CASSSPREFGGELFF.

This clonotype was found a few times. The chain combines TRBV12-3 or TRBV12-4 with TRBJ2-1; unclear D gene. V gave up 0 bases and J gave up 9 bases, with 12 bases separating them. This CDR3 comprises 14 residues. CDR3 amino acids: CASSLAYPEGEQFF. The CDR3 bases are TGTGCCAGCAGTTTAGCGTATCCCGAAGGTGAGCAGTTCTTC.

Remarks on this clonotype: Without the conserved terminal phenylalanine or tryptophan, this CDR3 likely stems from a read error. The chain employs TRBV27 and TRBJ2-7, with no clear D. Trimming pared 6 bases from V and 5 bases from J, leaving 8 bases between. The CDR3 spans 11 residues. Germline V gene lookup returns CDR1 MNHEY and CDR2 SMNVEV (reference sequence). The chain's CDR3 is CASREGHEQYY. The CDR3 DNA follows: TGTGCCAGCAGGGAAGGGCACGAGCAGTACTAC.

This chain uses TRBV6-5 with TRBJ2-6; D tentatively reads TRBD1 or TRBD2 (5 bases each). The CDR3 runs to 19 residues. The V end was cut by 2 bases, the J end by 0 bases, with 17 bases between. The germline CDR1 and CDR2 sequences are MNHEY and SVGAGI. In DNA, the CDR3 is TGTGCCAGCAGTTACACTTGGGACGGAGGAACCTCTGGGGCCAACGTCCTGACTTTC. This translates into CASSYTWDGGTSGANVLTF.

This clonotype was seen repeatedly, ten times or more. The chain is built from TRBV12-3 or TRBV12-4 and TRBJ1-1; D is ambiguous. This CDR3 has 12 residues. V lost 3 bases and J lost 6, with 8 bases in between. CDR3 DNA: TGTGCCAGCAGTTTGGGTGATGCTGAAGCTTTCTTT. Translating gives CASSLGDAEAFF.

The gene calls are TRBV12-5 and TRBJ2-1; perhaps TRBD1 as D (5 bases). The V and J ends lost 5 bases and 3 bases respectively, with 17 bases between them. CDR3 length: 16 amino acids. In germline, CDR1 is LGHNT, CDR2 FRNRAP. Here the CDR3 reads CASGSTLGQHYNEQFF. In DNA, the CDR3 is TGTGCTAGTGGTAGCACTTTGGGGCAACACTACAATGAGCAGTTCTTC.